A selection of T cell receptor beta chains follows, all from one sample in a study of OX40 agonist ivuxolimab in advanced cancers. TCRdb keeps only in-frame clones here, not all; method: immunoSEQ multiplex PCR. The sample contains about 38,000 clones, around four fifths of which appear only once. Sequenced here: CD4+ or CD8+ T cells sorted from blood, sampled in a trial of the OX40 agonist ivuxolimab. The receptors were sampled from an adult with an advanced solid tumor such as melanoma, head and neck, liver or kidney cancer. The CDR3 runs from the conserved cysteine through the conserved F or W. Each record gives: clone size, J gene, D gene, V gene, CDR3 DNA, CDR3 protein. A D gene is named only where the DNA matches it firmly. Rows give clone size only sometimes, using once, few, many, or a class for an expanded clone.

-	TRBJ1-3	TRBD1	TRBV27	TGTGCCAGCAGCAAAACCTCCAGCGCCGGGACAGGGGTTGGAAACACCATATATTTT	CASSKTSSAGTGVGNTIYF
once	TRBJ1-2	-	TRBV28	TGTGCCAGCAGTACCCCAGGGCCTACCTCCTATGGCTACACCTTC	CASSTPGPTSYGYTF
-	TRBJ1-2	-	TRBV19	TGTGCCAGTAGTCCCCTAGGAGGGGAGGGTGGCTACACCTTC	CASSPLGGEGGYTF
-	TRBJ1-2	TRBD1	TRBV6-1	TGTGCCAGCAGTGCCGGGACAGGGGGTGGCTACACCTTC	CASSAGTGGGYTF
once	TRBJ2-5	-	TRBV5-5	TGTGCCAGCAGCATACTTACAGGGAGGGGAGAGACCCAGTACTTC	CASSILTGRGETQYF
-	TRBJ2-3	-	TRBV10-3	TGTGCCATCAGTGAGTCTTCGGCCTCCCTTCTCGCAGATACGCAGTATTTT	CAISESSASLLADTQYF
medium-sized	TRBJ1-4	TRBD1	TRBV13	TGTGCCAGCAGCTTAGGTAGGGGGCGCCGTGAAAAACTGTTTTTT	CASSLGRGRREKLFF
-	TRBJ2-5	-	TRBV5-4	TGTGCCAGCAGCCTGGAGGGTTTTGGAGAGACCCAGTACTTC	CASSLEGFGETQYF
-	TRBJ2-1	-	TRBV27	TGTGCCAGCAGTTTCCCCCCCCAGCAGTTCTTC	CASSFPPQQFF
few	TRBJ2-7	TRBD1	TRBV7-9	TGTGCCAGCAGCCCCGAGGGGACAGGGCCCTACGAGCAGTACTTC	CASSPEGTGPYEQYF
-	TRBJ1-1	-	TRBV9	TGTGCCAGCAGCTCCCAAGTCGAGGGCCCGTACACTGAAGCTTTCTTT	CASSSQVEGPYTEAFF
-	TRBJ2-5	-	TRBV5-5	TGTGCCAGCAGCAAGATCAGGGTCCAAGAGACCCAGTACTTC	CASSKIRVQETQYF
-	TRBJ1-4	TRBD1	TRBV6-1	TGTGCCAGCAGTGAAAATAGGGTGACAGGGATTGGAATTTTT	CASSENRVTGIGIF
few	TRBJ2-7	-	TRBV29-1	TGCAGCGCCCTAAGGGGGGACGAGCAGTACTTC	CSALRGDEQYF
-	TRBJ2-2	-	TRBV6-1	TGTGCCAGCAGTGAAAGGGCGGGGGCCAACACCGGGGAGCTGTTTTTT	CASSERAGANTGELFF
-	TRBJ2-3	-	TRBV11-2	TGTGCCAGCAGCTTCTACTCCCGGGGAGATACGCAGTATTTT	CASSFYSRGDTQYF
few	TRBJ2-3	TRBD2	TRBV2	TGTGCCAGCAGGGAGTGGACTAGCTCCACAGATACGCAGTATTTT	CASREWTSSTDTQYF
-	TRBJ1-3	-	TRBV18	TGTGCCAGCTCTCATCCCGGTAGCCCTTCTGGAAACACCATATATTTT	CASSHPGSPSGNTIYF
-	TRBJ1-4	-	TRBV25-1	TGTGCCAGCAGTGAATCCGGGGGGACTAATGAAAAACTGTTTTTT	CASSESGGTNEKLFF
-	TRBJ1-6	TRBD1	TRBV28	TGTGCCAGCACCCTAGGAGGGGGCGGTAATTCACCCCTCCACTTT	CASTLGGGGNSPLHF
-	TRBJ2-3	TRBD2	TRBV30	TGTGCCTGGTCTTGGGGGGGGTACACAGATACGCAGTATTTT	CAWSWGGYTDTQYF
-	TRBJ2-2	-	TRBV5-4	TGTGCCAGCAGCTCTCCCGTCGTCGGGGAGCTGTTTTTT	CASSSPVVGELFF
-	TRBJ1-1	-	TRBV30	TGTGCCTGGAGCGACACAGGGTTTGGAGGCGCTGAAGCTTTCTTT	CAWSDTGFGGAEAFF
-	TRBJ2-4	-	TRBV14	TGTGCCAGCAGCCAAGCTCGTCGACAGCCACAGTACTTC	CASSQARRQPQYF
-	TRBJ1-2	-	TRBV29-1	TGCAGCGTTGGGGACTCCGTTAACTATGGCTACACCTTC	CSVGDSVNYGYTF
-	TRBJ1-5	-	TRBV15	TGTGCCACCAGCAGAGATGAGGGTTACAATCAGCCCCAGCATTTT	CATSRDEGYNQPQHF
-	TRBJ1-5	-	TRBV25-1	TGTGCCAGCAGTGATTCCCGACAGACGAATCAGCCCCAGCATTTT	CASSDSRQTNQPQHF
-	TRBJ1-1	-	TRBV7-8	TGTGCCAGCAGCCACCGGGTCATAGCGAGCACTGAAGCTTTCTTT	CASSHRVIASTEAFF
-	TRBJ1-5	-	TRBV7-2	TGTGCCAGCAGCTTAACCCTCAATCAGCCCCAGCATTTT	CASSLTLNQPQHF
-	TRBJ1-5	-	TRBV19	TGTGCCAGTAGTTGGGGGTTTAGCAATCAGCCCCAGCATTTT	CASSWGFSNQPQHF
-	TRBJ1-5	-	TRBV28	TGTGCCAGCAGTTTATCACAGGCACCTTATAGCAATCAGCCCCAGCATTTT	CASSLSQAPYSNQPQHF
-	TRBJ2-7	-	TRBV29-1	TGCAGCGTCCGCGACCCCTACGAGCAGTACTTC	CSVRDPYEQYF
-	TRBJ2-3	-	TRBV5-1	TGCGCCAGCAGCTTGAGCCGGGATACGCAGTATTTT	CASSLSRDTQYF
once	TRBJ2-7	-	TRBV13	TGTGCCAGCAGCCCAGGAACGAACTACGAGCAGTACTTC	CASSPGTNYEQYF
-	TRBJ2-2	TRBD2	TRBV9	TGTGCCAGCAGCCCCCAGATGGGACTAGTCCTCACCGGGGAGCTGTTTTTT	CASSPQMGLVLTGELFF
-	TRBJ1-4	-	TRBV10-2	TGCGCCACCAGACTCCCCGGCGGTATTGAAAAACTGTTTTTT	CATRLPGGIEKLFF
-	TRBJ2-5	TRBD1	TRBV5-1	TGCGCCAGCAGCCGAGGAGATACGTCTGGACAGGGAGTCCTGAAGACCCAGTACTTC	CASSRGDTSGQGVLKTQYF
-	TRBJ2-7	-	TRBV6-1	TGTGCCAGCAGTGAAGGTCCGGGGACATTATACGAGCAGTACTTC	CASSEGPGTLYEQYF
-	TRBJ2-1	-	TRBV19	TGTGCCAGTAGTATTTTCAATGAGCAGTTCTTC	CASSIFNEQFF
-	TRBJ1-1	TRBD1	TRBV5-3	TGTGCCAGGAAATTACAGGGGATGAACACTGAAGCTTTCTTT	CARKLQGMNTEAFF
-	TRBJ1-1	-	TRBV11-2	TGTGCCAGCACCCCGTGGGGGTTAGGGACTGAAGCTTTCTTT	CASTPWGLGTEAFF
-	TRBJ1-2	-	TRBV11-2	TGTGCCAGCAGCTTAGACAGGAACTATGGCTACACCTTC	CASSLDRNYGYTF
-	TRBJ2-3	-	TRBV2	TGTGCCAGCAGCCCGAGGACGGACTACACAGATACGCAGTATTTT	CASSPRTDYTDTQYF
-	TRBJ1-2	TRBD1	TRBV4-1	TGCGCCAGCAGCTCGGGACAGGGGCTTTATGGCTACACCTTC	CASSSGQGLYGYTF
-	TRBJ1-1	-	TRBV6-5	TGTGCCAGCAGCCTAGGGGACTTT	CASSLGDF
-	TRBJ2-4	-	TRBV28	TGTGCCAGCACCTTCACGGGGGCAGGCAAAAACATTCAGTACTTC	CASTFTGAGKNIQYF